This passage covers 15 T cell receptor beta chains from one sample sequenced in a study of blood T cell repertoires in COVID-19. The table came from immunoSEQ multiplex PCR; TCRdb's copy has only in-frame clones and leaves some out. Of under 350,000 clones listed, roughly 89% are singletons. Input material: peripheral blood. These receptor sequences come from a woman under 40 with COVID-19, enrolled during active disease.

This chain uses TRBV11-3 with TRBJ2-1; 8 bases align to TRBD1. The CDR3 covers 15 residues. The trim removed 3 bases at V and 7 bases at J, leaving 8 bases unmatched. CDR1 is SGHNT and CDR2 is YENEEA in the germline V gene. CDR3 DNA sequence: TGTGCCAGCAGCTTGCTGACAGGGGATTGGAATGAGCAGTTCTTC. Its translation is CASSLLTGDWNEQFF.

The chain combines TRBV27 with TRBJ2-7; tentatively, D is TRBD1 (5 bases). Germline V lookup: CDR1 MNHEY, CDR2 SMNVEV (reference sequence). The ends were cut back, 7 bases at V and 1 base at J, with 14 bases in the middle. The CDR3 is made up of 14 amino acids. CDR3 in amino acids: CASNLYPGSYEQYF. CDR3 nucleotides: TGTGCCAGCAATCTTTATCCAGGGTCCTACGAGCAGTACTTC.

The CDR3 loop is CASSTSGGTEAFF. The DNA for the CDR3 is TGTGCCAGCAGTACATCGGGGGGCACTGAAGCTTTCTTT. The chain combines TRBV27 with TRBJ1-1, with D possibly being TRBD1 (5 bases). V lost 5 bases and J lost 4, with 11 bases in between. CDR1 and CDR2 (germline): MNHEY, SMNVEV (reference sequence). CDR3 length: 13 residues.

The rearrangement uses TRBV10-3 and TRBJ1-2, with D possibly being TRBD1 (5 bases). Germline assignment: CDR1 ENHRY and CDR2 SYGVKD. The CDR3 has 14 amino acids. Trimming stripped 2 bases from V and 6 bases from J, with 13 bases between. CDR3 sequence reads: CAISERGEVHGYTF. CDR3 nucleotides: TGTGCCATCAGTGAGAGGGGTGAAGTACATGGCTACACCTTC.

This chain's CDR3 is CASSVRVNTEAFF. The CDR3 DNA is TGTGCCAGTAGCGTCAGGGTGAACACTGAAGCTTTCTTT. The gene calls are TRBV19 and TRBJ1-1, with TRBD1 as a possible D gene (5 bases). Trimming shortened V by 6 bases and J by 0 bases, and 8 bases separated the two germline ends. Germline values: CDR1 LNHDA, CDR2 SQIVND (reference sequence). This CDR3 contains 13 residues.

V usage is TRBV5-1 and J usage is TRBJ1-3; tentative D call: TRBD1 (6 bases). Trimming took 4 bases from V and 2 from J, leaving 7 bases between them. The length of the CDR3 is 13 residues. Germline V gene lookup returns CDR1 SGHRS and CDR2 YFSETQ. The CDR3 DNA reads TGCGCCAGCAGCCAGGGGACTGGAAACACCATATATTTT. Translated: CASSQGTGNTIYF.

The J gene is TRBJ2-7, the V gene TRBV7-2; 8 positions agree with TRBD2. V shed 1 base, J shed 2 bases, and the junction held 4 bases outside the gene matches. CDR3 length: 15 amino acids. Germline lookup yields CDR1 SGHTA and CDR2 FQGNSA. The CDR3 bases are TGTGCCAGCAGCTTAGGGGGTAGCGGGGCCTACGAGCAGTACGTC. Translated, it gives CASSLGGSGAYEQYV.

The chain carries TRBV27 and TRBJ1-5; a weak D match, TRBD1 (5 bases). Germline values: CDR1 MNHEY, CDR2 SMNVEV (reference sequence). V lost 0 bases and J lost 3, with 9 bases in between. The CDR3 length is 15 residues. CDR3 in DNA: TGTGCCAGCAGTTTATCGGGGGGACTCAATCAGCCCCAGCATTTT. Its translation is CASSLSGGLNQPQHF.

The gene calls are TRBV19 and TRBJ1-2; 8 nucleotides agree with TRBD1. V lost 3 bases, J lost 4 bases, and 4 bases stayed unmatched. This CDR3 comprises 14 residues. Germline V gene lookup returns CDR1 LNHDA and CDR2 SQIVND (reference sequence). The CDR3 bases are TGTGCCAGTAGTATCGACAGGGGAGCCTATGGCTACACCTTC. Residues: CASSIDRGAYGYTF.

The sample holds a few counts of this clone. This chain links TRBV7-8 with TRBJ1-2, with D unresolved. Germline loops: CDR1 SGHVS, CDR2 FQNEAQ. V gave up 3 bases and J gave up 0 bases, with 14 bases separating them. The CDR3 is 16 amino acids. DNA of the CDR3: TGTGCCAGCAGCTTCTCTTACACGGGATCTAACTATGGCTACACCTTC. Translated, it gives CASSFSYTGSNYGYTF.

The chain couples TRBV29-1 to TRBJ1-1; possibly TRBD1 for D (5 bases). This CDR3 region has 13 residues. Germline V gene data show CDR1 as SQVTM and CDR2 as ANQGSEA. Trimming stripped 7 bases from V and 1 base from J, with 13 bases between. The CDR3, as DNA: TGCAGCGGTACAGACAGACCGAACACTGAAGCTTTCTTT. It translates to CSGTDRPNTEAFF.

The V and J genes are TRBV2 and TRBJ1-6; D is unresolved. Germline V gene sequence: CDR1 SNHLY, CDR2 FYNNEI. This CDR3 has 12 amino acids. The V gene lost 5 bases and the J gene lost 7 bases, with 6 bases spanning the gap. The CDR3 is CASSPLNSPLHF. The CDR3 nucleotides are TGTGCCAGCAGTCCGTTAAATTCACCCCTCCACTTT.

The rearrangement joins TRBV4-1 to TRBJ2-5, with D tentatively TRBD2 (7 bases). Trimming stripped 0 bases from V and 7 bases from J, with 12 bases between. Germline values: CDR1 MGHRA, CDR2 YSYEKL. CDR3 length: 14 residues. Written as DNA, the CDR3 is TGCGCCAGCAGCCAAGAGCGGGGGCAGGCGACCCAGTACTTC. It translates to CASSQERGQATQYF.

The chain carries TRBV12-3 or TRBV12-4 and TRBJ2-3; 7 nucleotides agree with TRBD2. The CDR3 has 13 residues. Losses at the gene ends were 5 bases for V and 4 bases for J; bases not matched to a gene: 3. The CDR3 sequence is CASSRLAADTQYF. The CDR3 region has the DNA TGTGCCAGCAGTCGACTAGCTGCAGATACGCAGTATTTT.

The CDR3 protein is CASSDGQGEGNEQFF. The CDR3 DNA is TGTGCCAGCAGTGACGGACAGGGTGAGGGCAATGAGCAGTTCTTC. The chain uses TRBV6-4 and TRBJ2-1; 8 bases fit TRBD1. CDR3 length equals 15 residues. CDR1 is MRHNA and CDR2 is SNTAGT in the germline V gene. Trimming took 2 bases from V and 6 from J; bases not matched to a gene: 6.